These T cell receptor beta chains were read from a single sample in a study of early T cells in non-severe SARS-CoV-2 infection. One entry per CDR3 protein, called by TCRdb with MiXCR from the 5' RACE reads. The sample contains about 36,000 distinct CDR3 sequences, 5.5% to 8% of which appear only once. Here the sequenced sample was whole blood, taken at baseline. The receptor source for this set is an adult who was a healthcare worker with PCR-confirmed SARS-CoV-2 infection or an uninfected control (not recorded which). The CDR3 runs from the conserved cysteine through the conserved F or W. D genes are given only for firm matches. Some rows mark clone size as missing; the rest say once, few, many or name a class of expanded clone.

.,few,TRBJ2-7,TRBV12-3/TRBV12-4,TGTGCCAGCAGTTTTTCCACAGGCTCCTACGAGCAGTACTTC,CASSFSTGSYEQYF
.,.,TRBJ2-3,TRBV4-2,TGTGCCAGCAGCCAAGATCGCCGTGAGGATACGCAGTATTTT,CASSQDRREDTQYF
.,medium-sized,TRBJ2-7,TRBV28,TGTGCCAGCAGCCACTCCCTGATAATCTACGAGCAGTACTTC,CASSHSLIIYEQYF
TRBD1,many,TRBJ1-1,TRBV12-3/TRBV12-4,TGTGCCAGCCGATCAAGGGGGCACACTGAAGCTTTCTTT,CASRSRGHTEAFF
.,few,TRBJ2-3,TRBV7-2,TGTGCCAGCCGACTCAGGGGCCTGTCGACCCCTTATAGCACAGATACGCAGTATTTT,CASRLRGLSTPYSTDTQYF
.,few,TRBJ2-1,TRBV30,TGTGCCTGGAGTAGCAATGAGCAGTTCTTC,CAWSSNEQFF
.,.,TRBJ2-7,TRBV5-8,TGTGCCAGCAGCACCGGGACAAACTACGAGCAGTACTTC,CASSTGTNYEQYF
TRBD2,.,TRBJ2-1,TRBV30,TGTGCCTGGTCCCCGGGAGGGACCCTGAGGAATGAGCAGTTCTTC,CAWSPGGTLRNEQFF
.,.,TRBJ2-3,TRBV12-3/TRBV12-4,TGTGCCGGAGCCCGGGGAGATACGCAGTATTTT,CAGARGDTQYF
.,.,TRBJ2-7,TRBV29-1,TGCAGCATTACAGGTTCCTACTCCGAGCAGTACTTC,CSITGSYSEQYF
TRBD1,many,TRBJ2-7,TRBV19,TGTGCCAGTGGACAGGGGGGCTACGAGCAGTACTTC,CASGQGGYEQYF
.,.,TRBJ2-1,TRBV30,TGTGCCTGGGCGGCGGGGCACACTGAGCAGTTCTTC,CAWAAGHTEQFF
TRBD2,many,TRBJ2-2,TRBV11-2,TGTGCCAGCAGCCCTCCGGGACTAGCGGGAGGTAGCGGGGAGCTGTTTTTT,CASSPPGLAGGSGELFF
.,.,TRBJ1-1,TRBV27,TGTGCCAGCAGTCGGTCCAGGAACACTGAAGCTTTCTTT,CASSRSRNTEAFF
TRBD1,many,TRBJ1-4,TRBV2,TGTGCCAGCAGGGAAACCGGGACAGTTAATGAAAAACTGTTTTTT,CASRETGTVNEKLFF
.,many,TRBJ2-7,TRBV3-1,TGTGCCAGCAGCCAAGAGGGCGTCAAGACCTACGAGCAGTACTTC,CASSQEGVKTYEQYF
TRBD1,many,TRBJ1-1,TRBV11-2,TGTGCCAGCAGCCCCCGGCCGACAGGGGCGACGAACACTGAAGCTTTCTTT,CASSPRPTGATNTEAFF
TRBD1,many,TRBJ2-7,TRBV5-6,TGTGCCAACAGCTTGGGAGGACAGGGTTTTCACGAGCAGTACTTC,CANSLGGQGFHEQYF
.,few,TRBJ1-1,TRBV29-1,TGCAGCGTTCCCCTCCGCGACGGCGAGAACACTGAAGCTTTCTTT,CSVPLRDGENTEAFF
.,many,TRBJ2-2,TRBV2,TGTGCCAGCAGTGTAAAGGGTATGACGGGGGAGCTGTTTTTT,CASSVKGMTGELFF
.,many,TRBJ2-5,TRBV18,TGTGCCAGCTCCCAACTCATTGGGGCACAAGAGACCCAGTACTTC,CASSQLIGAQETQYF
TRBD2,many,TRBJ2-1,TRBV5-4,TGTGCCAGCAGCTTGGTTGGTGCGGGAGGGGTCCAGGAGTTCTTC,CASSLVGAGGVQEFF
.,few,TRBJ2-7,TRBV4-2,TGTGCCAGCAGCCAAGCGAGCGGCGACTCCTACGAGCAGTACTTC,CASSQASGDSYEQYF
TRBD2,many,TRBJ2-5,TRBV5-1,TGCGCCAGCAGCTTAGCGGGAGGGCCTGGAGAGACCCAGTACTTC,CASSLAGGPGETQYF
TRBD2,many,TRBJ2-1,TRBV24-1,TGTGCCACCAGTGTGGATAGCGGGAGGTTGGGTGAGCAGTTCTTC,CATSVDSGRLGEQFF
TRBD2,many,TRBJ2-3,TRBV7-2,TGTGCCAGCAGCTTAGGGCGGCGGGAGCTCGCAGATACGCAGTATTTT,CASSLGRRELADTQYF